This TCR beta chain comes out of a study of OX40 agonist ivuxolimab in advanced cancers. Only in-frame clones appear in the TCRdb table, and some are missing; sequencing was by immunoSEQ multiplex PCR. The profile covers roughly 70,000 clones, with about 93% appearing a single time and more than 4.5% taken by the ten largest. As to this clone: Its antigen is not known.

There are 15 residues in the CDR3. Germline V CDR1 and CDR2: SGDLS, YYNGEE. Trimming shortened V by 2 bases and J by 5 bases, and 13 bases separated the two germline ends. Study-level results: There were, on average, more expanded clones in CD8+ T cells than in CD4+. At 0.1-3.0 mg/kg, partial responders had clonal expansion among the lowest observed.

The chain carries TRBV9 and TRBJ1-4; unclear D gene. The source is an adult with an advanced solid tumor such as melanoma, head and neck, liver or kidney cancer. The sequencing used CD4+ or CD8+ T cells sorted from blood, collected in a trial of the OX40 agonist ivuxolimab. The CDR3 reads CASSVFGSPNEKLFF. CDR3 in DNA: TGTGCCAGCAGCGTTTTCGGCAGCCCGAATGAAAAACTGTTTTTT.